Shown below are 3 T cell receptor beta chains from a single sample sequenced in a study of T-cell memory formation after mild COVID-19. In TCRdb, the 5' RACE reads were re-called with MiXCR into one record per CDR3 protein. Of some 130,000 distinct CDR3 sequences in the sample, around 27% were seen once. The source material was PBMCs or a T cell subset sorted from them (not recorded which). These receptors all stem from an adult woman who had mild COVID-19 (a few samples of this study predate the infection). Cell type and time point are not known.

The J gene is TRBJ1-2, the V gene TRBV4-1, with a weak D call TRBD1 (6 bases). Trimming removed 2 bases from V and 6 bases from J, with 16 bases in between. The CDR3 is made up of 15 amino acids. The germline V gene has CDR1 MGHRA and CDR2 YSYEKL. The CDR3, as DNA: TGCGCCAGCAGCCAATTGTCAGGGGAAAGTAATGGCTACACCTTC. Encoded protein: CASSQLSGESNGYTF.

This chain uses TRBV4-1 with TRBJ1-1; no reliable D call. The CDR3 length is 13 residues. V lost 10 bases, J lost 5 bases, and 17 bases lay in between. Germline CDR1 and CDR2: MGHRA and YSYEKL. CDR3 nucleotide sequence: TGCGCCACTCGGGCCCCAACTGGGACTGAAGCTTTCTTT. It translates to CATRAPTGTEAFF.

J is TRBJ2-3 and V is TRBV24-1, with D tentatively TRBD2 (5 bases). This CDR3 is 19 amino acids long. The V and J ends lost 0 bases and 2 bases respectively, with 20 bases between them. Germline V gene lookup returns CDR1 KGHDR and CDR2 SFDVKD. CDR3 sequence: CATSDLQGAADSYTDTQYF. Written as DNA, the CDR3 is TGTGCCACCAGTGATTTGCAAGGAGCGGCAGACTCATACACAGATACGCAGTATTTT.